A selection of T cell receptor beta chains follows, all from one sample in a study of T cell responses to AZD1222 COVID-19 vaccine. Repertoires were generated with immunoSEQ multiplex PCR, while TCRdb's copy carries only in-frame clones and drops some. The table shows about 150,000 clones, with about 86% occurring only once. The specimen comprised peripheral blood, sampled on day 0 of MenACWY control vaccination. These receptors all come from an adult in good health. Both conserved end residues are part of each CDR3. D genes are given only for firm matches.

TRBV7-9	TRBJ1-5	NA	CASSLSGNQPQHF	TGTGCCAGCAGCTTATCGGGCAATCAGCCCCAGCATTTT
TRBV15	TRBJ1-5	NA	CATSREWGSNQPQHF	TGTGCCACCAGCAGAGAATGGGGGAGCAATCAGCCCCAGCATTTT
TRBV6-6	TRBJ1-4	NA	CASSYSGVGVSEKLFF	TGTGCCAGCAGTTACTCGGGGGTAGGGGTCAGCGAAAAACTGTTTTTT
TRBV7-6	TRBJ2-5	TRBD2	CASSSRRASGRAETQYF	TGTGCCAGCAGCTCCCGACGAGCTAGCGGGAGGGCAGAGACCCAGTACTTC
TRBV28	TRBJ1-5	NA	CASSLGGGDQPQHF	TGTGCCAGCAGTTTGGGGGGAGGGGATCAGCCCCAGCATTTT
TRBV6-6	TRBJ1-3	NA	CASSPGISGNTIYF	TGTGCCAGCAGTCCAGGGATCTCTGGAAACACCATATATTTT
TRBV11-3	TRBJ2-7	NA	CASSLVTDYEQYF	TGTGCCAGCAGCTTAGTGACGGACTACGAGCAGTACTTC
TRBV5-4	TRBJ1-6	NA	CASSLGRPEDSPLHF	TGTGCCAGCAGCTTGGGCAGGCCGGAGGATTCACCCCTCCACTTT
TRBV6-2/TRBV6-3	TRBJ2-1	TRBD1	CASSYSMGGTGSYNEQFF	TGTGCCAGCAGTTACTCGATGGGTGGGACAGGCTCCTACAATGAGCAGTTCTTC
TRBV5-6	TRBJ1-1	TRBD1	CASSGTGASATEAFF	TGTGCCAGCAGCGGAACAGGGGCGTCGGCCACTGAAGCTTTCTTT
TRBV3-1/TRBV3-2	TRBJ1-3	TRBD1	CASRLQGAKGNTIYF	TGTGCCAGCAGGCTCCAGGGGGCTAAAGGAAACACCATATATTTT